Below, 3 T cell receptor beta chains from the same sample are listed, as sequenced in a study of T cells in localized non-small cell lung cancer. Assay: immunoSEQ multiplex PCR; the TCRdb copy retains only in-frame clones and omits some. In the table there are 950 or so clones, about 24% of which are singletons. Sequences were derived from normal lung tissue next to the tumor, sampled before any cancer treatment. The receptor set was obtained from a woman aged 35-75 years with stage III lung adenocarcinoma.

The genes are TRBV18 and TRBJ2-7; 11 positions agree with TRBD1. The V segment lost 0 bases and the J segment 1 base; nucleotides outside the gene matches: 2. This CDR3 spans 16 amino acids. Germline V gene sequence: CDR1 KGHSH, CDR2 LQKENI. The CDR3 DNA reads TGTGCCAGCTCACCACCCGGGACAGGGGGTTCCTACGAGCAGTACTTC. It encodes CASSPPGTGGSYEQYF.

This clone was recorded a few times. The rearrangement links TRBV6-8 to TRBJ1-6; the D gene is possibly TRBD1 (6 bases). V lost 3 bases and J 5 bases, leaving 14 bases between the germline ends. The CDR3 covers 16 residues. Germline V gene lookup returns CDR1 MNHGY and CDR2 SAAAGT. The CDR3 coding sequence is TGTGCCAGCAGTTATGCGAACCGGGACAATAATTCACCCCTCCACTTT. Its protein is CASSYANRDNNSPLHF.

The rearrangement joins TRBV5-1 to TRBJ2-7, with TRBD1 matching over 8 bases. The germline V gene encodes CDR1 SGHRS and CDR2 YFSETQ. The CDR3 spans 15 residues. J lost 0 bases, V lost 4 bases, and 6 bases had no gene match. Here the CDR3 reads CASSPIQGASYEQYF. CDR3 DNA sequence: TGCGCCAGCAGCCCCATCCAGGGGGCCTCCTACGAGCAGTACTTC.